One and the same sample provided the 5 T cell receptor beta chains below, sequenced in a study of T cells after yellow fever vaccination. TCRdb analysed the 5' RACE reads with MiXCR anew, one entry per CDR3 protein. Of 230,000 or so distinct CDR3 sequences listed, 3.6% are singletons. Material: PBMCs, obtained 15 days after the yellow fever booster vaccination. These receptors were taken from a man younger than 35 who received the YFV17D yellow fever vaccine.

The chain carries TRBV28 and TRBJ1-3; D not certain. The CDR3 is 11 amino acids. Per the germline V gene, CDR1 is MDHEN and CDR2 is SYDVKM. Trimming shortened V by 6 bases and J by 6 bases, and 6 bases separated the two germline ends. CDR3 sequence (DNA): TGTGCCAGCAGCCAGATAAACACCATATATTTT. This codes for CASSQINTIYF. Combining the CDR3 with reference TRBV28 and TRBJ1-3 gives the whole variable domain DVKVTQSSRYLVKRTGEKVFLECVQDMDHENMFWYRQDPGLGLRLIYFSYDVKMKEKGDIPEGYSVSREKKERFSLILESASTNQTSMYLCASSQINTIYFGEGSWLTVV.

By its share, this clonotype is medium-sized. The chain couples TRBV4-3 to TRBJ2-5; TRBD2 aligns across 9 bases. Germline CDR1 reads LGHNA; CDR2 reads YSLEER. This CDR3 has 15 amino acids. With 0 bases clipped from V and 1 base from J, the junction kept 0 bases outside the gene matches. The CDR3 here is CASSQERGGQETQYF. CDR3 nucleotide sequence: TGCGCCAGCAGCCAAGAGCGGGGGGGCCAAGAGACCCAGTACTTC.

This clonotype has ten or more counts. The chain combines TRBV12-3 or TRBV12-4 with TRBJ1-1, with D hard to call. The CDR3 consists of 13 residues. V lost 3 bases to trimming and J lost 1 base, with 6 bases between them. The CDR3 bases are TGTGCCAGCAGTTTGATGGAGAACACTGAAGCTTTCTTT. Translation gives CASSLMENTEAFF.

This clonotype appeared many times. The CDR3 protein is CSARNWLASYEQYF. Here the CDR3 DNA reads TGCAGTGCTAGGAATTGGCTAGCATCCTACGAGCAGTACTTC. The chain recombines TRBV20-1 with TRBJ2-7; maybe TRBD2 (5 bases). CDR3 length: 14 residues. V was pared by 3 bases and J by 1 base, with 13 bases between. Germline lookup yields CDR1 DFQATT and CDR2 SNEGSKA (reference sequence).

This clonotype appeared many times. V and J are TRBV5-6 and TRBJ2-1, with 8 bases identical to TRBD1. Germline V gene sequence: CDR1 SGHDT, CDR2 YYEEEE. The CDR3 is made up of 18 amino acids. Germline trimming cut 0 bases from V and 6 bases from J; bases unmatched to any gene: 14. The chain's CDR3 is CASSLGVRRDRRGNEQFF. CDR3 sequence (DNA): TGTGCCAGCAGCTTGGGCGTAAGACGGGACAGGAGGGGCAATGAGCAGTTCTTC.